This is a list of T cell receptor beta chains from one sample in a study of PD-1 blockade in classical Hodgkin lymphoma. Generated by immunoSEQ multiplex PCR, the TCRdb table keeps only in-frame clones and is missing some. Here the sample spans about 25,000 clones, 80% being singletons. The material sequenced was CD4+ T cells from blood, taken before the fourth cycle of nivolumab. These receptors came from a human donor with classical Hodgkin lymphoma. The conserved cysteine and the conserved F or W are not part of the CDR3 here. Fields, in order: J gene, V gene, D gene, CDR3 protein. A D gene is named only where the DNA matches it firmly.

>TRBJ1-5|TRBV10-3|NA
AISESKGGGNQPQH
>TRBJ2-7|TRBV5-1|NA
ASSLGYEQY
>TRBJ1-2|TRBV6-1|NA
ASSERGGRNYGYT
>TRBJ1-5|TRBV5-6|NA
ASSLSGFVGNQPQH
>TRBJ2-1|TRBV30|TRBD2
AWRLGLAGEINEQF
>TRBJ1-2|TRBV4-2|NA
ASSHDRQTWGT
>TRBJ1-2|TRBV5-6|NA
ASHWASLGGYT
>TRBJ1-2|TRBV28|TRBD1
ASSFPGQGSSGVNYGYT
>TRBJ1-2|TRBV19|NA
ASSSRNGRGYT
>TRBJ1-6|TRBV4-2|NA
ASSQDTGRGGSPLH
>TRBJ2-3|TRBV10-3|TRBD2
AIRQPGLEVADTQY
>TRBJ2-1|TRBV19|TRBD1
ASSISFKGGSGEQF
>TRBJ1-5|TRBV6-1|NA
ASSEVGAPSPQH
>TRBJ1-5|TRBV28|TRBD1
ASSTGTGGATQH
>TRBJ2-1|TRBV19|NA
ASSIIGTYNEQF
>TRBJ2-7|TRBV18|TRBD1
ASSLGTGQSYEQY
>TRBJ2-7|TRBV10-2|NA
ASSDPESYEQY
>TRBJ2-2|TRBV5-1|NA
ASSLATSGRTGELF
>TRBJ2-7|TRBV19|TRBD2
ASTLEAGAYEQY
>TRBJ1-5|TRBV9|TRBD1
ASSPGTGTNQPQH
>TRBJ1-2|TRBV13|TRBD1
ASSSPGQGAYGYT
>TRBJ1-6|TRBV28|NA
ASSGGNSPLH
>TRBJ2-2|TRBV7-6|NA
ASTSSGANTGELF
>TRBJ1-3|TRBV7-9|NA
ASSLGGEWENTIY
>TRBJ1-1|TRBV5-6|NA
ASSRLVGGGNTEAF
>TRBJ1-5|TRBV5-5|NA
ASSLGPAPSNQPQH
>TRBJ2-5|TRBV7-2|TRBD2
ASSLGGGHQETQY
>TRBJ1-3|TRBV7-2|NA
ASSLMLGLSGNTIY
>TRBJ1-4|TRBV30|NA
AWSVGGAQKLF
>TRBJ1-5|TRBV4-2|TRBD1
ASSQSPGQGSQYSNQPQH
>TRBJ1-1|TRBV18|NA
ASSPFTHFMNTEAF
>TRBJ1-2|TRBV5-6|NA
ASSFGRYYGYT
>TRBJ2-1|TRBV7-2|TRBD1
ASSLSPPGQGYNEQF
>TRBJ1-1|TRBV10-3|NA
AIGKGGETEAF
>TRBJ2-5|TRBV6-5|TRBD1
ASRDRVETQY
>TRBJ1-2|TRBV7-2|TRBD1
ASRQGQGYGYT
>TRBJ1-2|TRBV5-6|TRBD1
ASSRDRVRIYT